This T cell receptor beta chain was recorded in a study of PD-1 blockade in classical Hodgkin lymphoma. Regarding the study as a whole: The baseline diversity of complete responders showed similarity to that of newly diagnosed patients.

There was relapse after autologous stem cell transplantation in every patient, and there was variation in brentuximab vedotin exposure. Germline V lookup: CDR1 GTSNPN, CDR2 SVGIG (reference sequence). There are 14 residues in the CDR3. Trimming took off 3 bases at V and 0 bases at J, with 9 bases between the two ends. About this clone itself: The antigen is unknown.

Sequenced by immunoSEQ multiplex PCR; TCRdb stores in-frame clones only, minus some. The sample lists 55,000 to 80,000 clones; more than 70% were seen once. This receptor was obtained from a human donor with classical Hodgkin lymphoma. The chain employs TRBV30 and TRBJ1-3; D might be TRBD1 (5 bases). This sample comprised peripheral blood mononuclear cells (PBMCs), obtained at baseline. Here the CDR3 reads CAWSDTGSGNTIYF. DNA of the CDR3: TGTGCCTGGAGCGACACAGGCTCTGGAAACACCATATATTTT.